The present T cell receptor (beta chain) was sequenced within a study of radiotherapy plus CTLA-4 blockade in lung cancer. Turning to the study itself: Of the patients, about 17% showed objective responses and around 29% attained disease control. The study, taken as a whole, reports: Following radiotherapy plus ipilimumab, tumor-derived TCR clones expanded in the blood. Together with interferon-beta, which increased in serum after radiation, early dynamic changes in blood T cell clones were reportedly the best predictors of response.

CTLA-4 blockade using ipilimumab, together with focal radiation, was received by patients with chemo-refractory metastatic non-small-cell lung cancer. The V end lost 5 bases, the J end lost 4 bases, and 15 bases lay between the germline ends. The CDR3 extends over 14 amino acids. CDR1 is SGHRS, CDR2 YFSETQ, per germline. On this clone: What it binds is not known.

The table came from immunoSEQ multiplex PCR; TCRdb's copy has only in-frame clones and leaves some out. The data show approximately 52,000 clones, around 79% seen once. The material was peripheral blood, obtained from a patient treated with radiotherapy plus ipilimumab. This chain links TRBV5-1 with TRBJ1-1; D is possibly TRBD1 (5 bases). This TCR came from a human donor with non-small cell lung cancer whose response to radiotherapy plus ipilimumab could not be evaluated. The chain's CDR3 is CASRPTVGGTEAFF. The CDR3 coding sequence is TGCGCCAGCAGACCGACAGTGGGGGGCACTGAAGCTTTCTTT.